This T cell receptor (beta chain) originates from a study of regulatory T cells in long-lasting Graves disease. Study summary: Graves' patients who were just diagnosed had used antithyroid drugs for under 3 months.

TCR beta libraries were built with iRepertoire HTBI primers and Arm-PCR of CDR3 regions. TCRdb passed the multiplex PCR reads through MiXCR, listing each CDR3 protein once. The sample has approximately 560,000 distinct CDR3 sequences; more than 15% are singletons. This clonotype has ten or more counts. Deletions cut 6 bases from V and 0 bases from J, with 9 bases between. The germline gives CDR1 MDHEN, CDR2 SYDVKM. The CDR3 runs 14 residues. Time point specified: newly diagnosed GD, antithyroid drugs for less than 3 months. Researchers made the TCR library from RNA that was extracted from PBMCs. This same sample was also part of a study on T cells in Graves' hyperthyroidism and ophthalmopathy. Turning to that study: Newly diagnosed hyperthyroidism patients aged 18 to 65 years had disease lasting under 2 months. Uncontrolled infection, other autoimmune disease, pregnancy or lactation excluded patients.

The sample in question was peripheral blood mononuclear cells (PBMCs), obtained at new diagnosis, from a patient treated with antithyroid drugs. The genes are TRBV28 and TRBJ2-1; D unclear. The sequence came from a man aged 18 to 35 with Graves disease. The CDR3 nucleotides are TGTGCCAGCAGATACGAAGGCTCCTACAATGAGCAGTTCTTC. As protein: CASRYEGSYNEQFF.